This T cell receptor beta chain was retrieved from a study of identifying expanded T cells in peripheral blood. TCRdb keeps only in-frame clones here, not all; method: immunoSEQ multiplex PCR. In the table there are about 82,000 clones, roughly 90% of which are singletons. CDR1 is ENHRY, CDR2 SYGVKD, per germline. The CDR3 is 14 residues long. Deletions cut 2 bases from V and 6 bases from J, with 13 bases between. This receptor was identified in a person between 18 and 70 years old in good health. The sequenced sample was blood. The V gene is TRBV10-3, the J gene TRBJ1-2; tentative D call: TRBD1 (5 bases). In nucleotides, the CDR3 is TGTGCCATCAGTGAGCAACAGGCGGCGGATGGCTACACCTTC. It yields the protein CAISEQQAADGYTF.